This T cell receptor beta chain stems from a study of brain T cells in children with intractable seizures. Study outcomes and limitations: Pre- and post-surgery blood differed in depth, so pre-surgery absences may be undersampling.

Time point noted: blood from clinic visit 5 months post-surgery; TSC patient then seizure free. As to this clone: Its antigen remains unidentified.

Per germline, CDR1 MNHNY and CDR2 SVGAGI (reference sequence). V lost 6 bases to trimming and J lost 6 bases; unmatched junction nucleotides: 4. This CDR3 comprises 13 residues. The assay was immunoSEQ multiplex PCR, and TCRdb's table has in-frame clones only and misses some. The sample includes approximately 330,000 clones, over 90% of them seen just once. The source material was peripheral blood, sampled less than 6 months after surgery. The rearrangement joins TRBV6-6 to TRBJ1-1, with 10 bases lining up with TRBD1. This TCR was sampled from a boy under three years old with tuberous sclerosis and intractable seizures. In DNA, the CDR3 is TGTGCCAGCAGCGACAGGGGGCGCCCTGAAGCTTTCTTT. This sequence encodes CASSDRGRPEAFF.